Below are 14 T cell receptor beta chains sequenced from a single sample in a study of T cells in severe cutaneous drug reactions. Carbamazepine had induced Stevens-Johnson syndrome or toxic epidermal necrolysis in the sequenced donors. Bulk and single-cell libraries used iRepertoire multiplex PCR with TCR subtype-specific primers. Reanalyzing the multiplex PCR reads, TCRdb keeps one entry per CDR3 protein, without DNA. This sample contains 8,000 to 8,500 distinct CDR3 sequences. Input material: cells from a skin blister. These receptors all come from a human donor with a severe cutaneous adverse drug reaction.

This rearrangement joins TRBV28 to TRBJ1-2. The CDR3 runs 11 residues. CDR1 and CDR2 from the germline V gene are MDHEN and SYDVKM. The CDR3 reads CAILTVYGYTF.

The rearrangement links TRBV28 to TRBJ2-1; the TCRdb call, TRBD2, lacks DNA for checking. The germline gives CDR1 MDHEN, CDR2 SYDVKM. The CDR3 contains 15 residues. The CDR3 loop reads CASSLVAGGYNEQFF.

The gene calls are TRBV4-3 and TRBJ2-7; TCRdb picks TRBD1, but there is no DNA to check that call. CDR1 LGHNA and CDR2 YSLEER come from the germline V gene. The CDR3 is made up of 15 amino acids. The CDR3 spells CASSQDPTGWGEQYF.

The V call is TRBV3-1, the J call TRBJ2-7. The V gene's germline CDR1 is LGHDT and CDR2 YNNKEL (reference sequence). The CDR3 has 13 amino acids. This CDR3 reads CASTAIGTYEQYF.

V is TRBV28 and J is TRBJ2-3; TCRdb's D gene call, TRBD2, goes unchecked for lack of DNA. Germline V gives CDR1 MDHEN, CDR2 SYDVKM. The CDR3 is 15 amino acids. CDR3 sequence reads: CASSLWLAGSDTQYF.

V gene TRBV29-1 combines with J gene TRBJ2-1; lacking DNA, the TRBD1 call made by TCRdb goes unchecked. Germline lookup yields CDR1 SQVTM and CDR2 ANQGSEA. The CDR3 consists of 15 residues. Here the CDR3 reads CSAGGVTVSYNEQFF.

The chain is built from TRBV27 and TRBJ2-2; TCRdb names TRBD1, which stays unverified in the absence of DNA. The V gene's germline CDR1 is MNHEY and CDR2 SMNVEV (reference sequence). The CDR3 consists of 14 residues. This chain's CDR3 is CASGNSLGTGELFF.

The chain recombines TRBV7-9 with TRBJ2-2. Germline loops: CDR1 SEHNR, CDR2 FQNEAQ (reference sequence). The CDR3 consists of 17 residues. This CDR3 is CASSLASAGVNTGELFF.

The chain combines TRBV5-1 with TRBJ1-1; with no DNA, the TCRdb D assignment of TRBD1 cannot be verified. The CDR3 has 15 amino acids. The germline gives CDR1 SGHRS, CDR2 YFSETQ. The CDR3 loop reads CASSYGQGANTEAFF. The variable domain in full, with the rest retrieved from reference TRBV5-1 and TRBJ1-1, is KAGVTQTPRYLIKTRGQQVTLSCSPISGHRSVSWYQQTPGQGLQFLFEYFSETQRNKGNFPGRFSGRQFSNSRSEMNVSTLELGDSALYLCASSYGQGANTEAFFGQGTRLTVV.

The rearrangement links TRBV7-2 to TRBJ2-1. CDR1 is SGHTA and CDR2 is FQGNSA in the germline V gene. This CDR3 contains 13 residues. CDR3 in amino acids: CASSIITYNEQFF.

The chain employs TRBV7-2 and TRBJ1-2; no DNA is available, so the TRBD1 call from TCRdb remains unchecked. Germline CDR1 reads SGHTA; CDR2 reads FQGNSA. The CDR3 is made up of 15 amino acids. CDR3 protein: CASRLTGGRDYGYTF.

This chain connects TRBV29-1 to TRBJ2-1; TCRdb selects TRBD2, and the lack of DNA leaves this call unchecked. CDR3 length: 16 amino acids. CDR1 is SQVTM and CDR2 is ANQGSEA in the germline V gene. This chain's CDR3 is CSVGGLVGVPYNEQFF.

The gene calls are TRBV24-1 and TRBJ2-3; checking the TCRdb D call of TRBD1 is not possible without DNA. From germline, CDR1 is KGHDR and CDR2 SFDVKD. The CDR3 runs to 14 residues. The CDR3 reads CATEDSWATDTQYF.

This chain connects TRBV29-1 to TRBJ2-5; TCRdb indicates TRBD1, and absent DNA this call remains unverified. This CDR3 has 13 amino acids. Germline CDR1 is SQVTM and CDR2 is ANQGSEA. Here the CDR3 reads CSVPWGGAETQYF.